These T cell receptor beta chains were read from a single sample in a study of identical twins. TCRdb re-called the 5' RACE reads through MiXCR, storing one row per CDR3 protein. The sample lists 450,000 or so distinct CDR3 sequences; about 18% were seen once. Sequencing was carried out using naive T cells sorted from blood. The receptors were sampled from a man aged 50-60 years in good health. The conserved cysteine and the conserved F or W are not part of the CDR3 here. D genes are given only for firm matches.

d_call v_call cdr3_aa
NA TRBV7-2 ASSRGAVRGYNEQF
TRBD1 TRBV6-1 ASRTGDIYEQY
NA TRBV11-2 ASSFGARGEQF
NA TRBV12-3/TRBV12-4 ASSPAHGGRGGELF
TRBD2 TRBV20-1 SARDQTLAGGPYNEQF
NA TRBV27 ASSLLGDSDQPQH
NA TRBV5-1 ASSYNIRGDYGYT
TRBD2 TRBV20-1 SARDQSGRSFEQF
NA TRBV3-1 ASSSGIPGEQF
TRBD1 TRBV6-5 ASSYLRGWNTDTQY
NA TRBV4-3 ASSPRAYQPQH
NA TRBV20-1 SARDRVLEDTQY
NA TRBV10-3 ATRSSDSGAENIQY
NA TRBV5-1 ASSRQSGQETQY
NA TRBV29-1 TIWGRALDNEQF
TRBD1 TRBV19 ASSPGTGGLGELF
NA TRBV6-2/TRBV6-3 ASRIGVEETQY
NA TRBV7-9 ASSLSLKKDIQY
TRBD1 TRBV4-1 ASSQADRGETQY
NA TRBV7-9 ASSLGGQLQH
NA TRBV20-1 SARPRDFGYNEQF
NA TRBV4-3 ASSQDRARGGANVLT
NA TRBV11-2 ASRTWGRGTYNEQF
NA TRBV6-2/TRBV6-3 ASRLQSGAPLH
NA TRBV12-3/TRBV12-4 ASPSTEDTEAF
TRBD1 TRBV6-5 ASSYSGTGAGEQY
TRBD1 TRBV12-3/TRBV12-4 ASTKGQGRNYGYT
TRBD1 TRBV7-2 ASSISTGVRDEQY
NA TRBV20-1 SGRIIYEQY
TRBD2 TRBV5-1 ASSLGGSGVTDTQY
TRBD1 TRBV28 ASSSATGGNTGELF
TRBD2 TRBV25-1 ASIEREGANEQF
TRBD1 TRBV15 ATNRGLLQNTGELF
TRBD2 TRBV15 ATGEGDTQY
NA TRBV5-6 ASSLVDEKLF
NA TRBV20-1 SARIPGRAGTGELF